These 26 T cell receptor beta chains share one sample of origin, sequenced in a study of shared clonotypes between healthy human individuals. Sequencing was performed with immunoSEQ multiplex PCR; in TCRdb, only in-frame clones are kept and a portion is missing. The sample holds approximately 840,000 clones; 96% are singletons and the top ten take about 0.21%. CD8 cells regarded as naive lacked CD45RO, were positively chosen for CCR7, and omitted terminally differentiated effector memory CD45RA+ cells. Sequencing used naive CD8+ T cells sorted from blood. Source of these receptors: a young man in good health.

V and J are TRBV27 and TRBJ1-5; D perhaps matches TRBD1 (5 bases). The CDR3 is 14 residues long. Germline V gene lookup returns CDR1 MNHEY and CDR2 SMNVEV (reference sequence). V was shortened by 3 bases and J by 3 bases, with 9 bases between the two germline ends. The CDR3 DNA is TGTGCCAGCAGTTTCGGGGGGTTCAATCAGCCCCAGCATTTT. Residues: CASSFGGFNQPQHF.

The V gene is TRBV9, the J gene TRBJ2-1; 9 positions agree with TRBD1. The V gene end was trimmed by 0 bases and the J gene end by 7 bases; junction bases not matched to a gene: 2. The germline CDR1 and CDR2 sequences are SGDLS and YYNGEE. The CDR3 has 14 amino acids. The CDR3 sequence: CASSVEGTGNEQFF. The CDR3 bases are TGTGCCAGCAGCGTAGAGGGGACAGGGAATGAGCAGTTCTTC.

This chain joins TRBV7-2 and TRBJ2-1, with 7 bases matching TRBD1. The CDR3 is 15 residues long. Germline assignment: CDR1 SGHTA and CDR2 FQGNSA. V lost 3 bases, J lost 5 bases, and 7 bases stayed unmatched. The CDR3 sequence: CASSFWQGVDNEQFF. CDR3 sequence (DNA): TGTGCCAGCAGCTTTTGGCAGGGGGTTGACAATGAGCAGTTCTTC.

The DNA for the CDR3 is TGTGCCAGCAGCCAGGTAGGGACCCCTGAAGCTTTCTTT. This codes for CASSQVGTPEAFF. This sequence joins TRBV4-2 and TRBJ1-1; TRBD1 is a possible D gene (5 bases). The CDR3 consists of 13 residues. The germline V gene has CDR1 LGHNA and CDR2 YNFKEQ. Trimming took 3 bases from V and 6 from J, leaving 11 bases between them.

This rearrangement joins TRBV14 to TRBJ2-7, with 7 bases that match TRBD1. The CDR3 totals 17 residues. Germline trimming cut 2 bases from V and 4 bases from J; bases unmatched to any gene: 14. Germline assignment: CDR1 SGHDN and CDR2 FVKESK. CDR3 protein: CASSQREPQDRDYEQYF. Here the CDR3 DNA reads TGTGCCAGCAGCCAAAGGGAGCCCCAAGACAGGGATTACGAGCAGTACTTC.

This clone was observed a single time. The rearrangement uses TRBV29-1 and TRBJ2-2, with 15 bases aligning to TRBD2. Germline-derived CDR1 and CDR2 are SQVTM and ANQGSEA. The trim removed 0 bases at V and 5 bases at J, leaving 16 bases unmatched. The CDR3 sequence is 21 residues long. CDR3 protein: CSVEEKIGGLAGGLWTGELFF. The CDR3 bases are TGCAGCGTTGAAGAAAAAATCGGGGGACTAGCGGGAGGCCTATGGACCGGGGAGCTGTTTTTT.

The chain joins TRBV11-2 to TRBJ2-3; TRBD2 matches 7 bases. Germline V gene data show CDR1 as SGHAT and CDR2 as FQNNGV. The CDR3 extends over 13 amino acids. V was pared by 5 bases and J by 6 bases, with 5 bases of the junction left unmatched. As DNA, the CDR3 is TGTGCCAGCAGCCCGCGACTAGCTGATACGCAGTATTTT. It translates to CASSPRLADTQYF.

About this clone: Other nucleotide sequences in the sample specify the same CDR3. This chain connects TRBV7-9 to TRBJ2-7, with unresolved D. V gave up 1 base and J gave up 5 bases, with 6 bases separating them. The CDR3 runs 12 residues. The V gene's germline CDR1 is SEHNR and CDR2 FQNEAQ (reference sequence). The CDR3 protein is CASSLVGNEQYF. The CDR3, as DNA: TGTGCCAGCAGCTTAGTGGGGAACGAGCAGTACTTC.

The V call is TRBV5-6, the J call TRBJ2-3; either TRBD1 or TRBD2 may supply D (5 bases each). The CDR3 runs to 16 residues. Trimming took 3 bases from V and 2 from J, leaving 16 bases between them. Looked up from germline, CDR1 is SGHDT and CDR2 is YYEEEE. In DNA form, the CDR3 reads TGTGCCAGCAGCTCTGAGGGACGGTTCTACACAGATACGCAGTATTTT. Residues: CASSSEGRFYTDTQYF.

This sequence joins TRBV10-3 and TRBJ1-4; D may be TRBD1 (5 bases). Trimming removed 10 bases at V and 3 bases at J, with 18 bases between. This CDR3 region has 15 residues. CDR1 and CDR2 (germline): ENHRY, SYGVKD. The CDR3 loop reads CATGGHEGSNEKLFF. CDR3 DNA sequence: TGTGCCACCGGAGGACACGAAGGGTCTAATGAAAAACTGTTTTTT.

A note on this clone: The sample carries other DNA sequences with the same CDR3. V gene TRBV29-1 combines with J gene TRBJ2-7, with 9 bases identical to TRBD1. The trim removed 3 bases at V and 3 bases at J, leaving 0 bases unmatched. The CDR3 sequence is 12 residues long. Germline loops: CDR1 SQVTM, CDR2 ANQGSEA. The CDR3 loop reads CSVEGQGYEQYF. CDR3 sequence (DNA): TGCAGCGTTGAGGGACAGGGCTACGAGCAGTACTTC.

The V gene is TRBV5-1, the J gene TRBJ2-7, with 7 bases that match TRBD1. The CDR3 is made up of 14 amino acids. Germline V CDR1 and CDR2: SGHRS, YFSETQ. The V gene end was trimmed by 3 bases and the J gene end by 3 bases; junction bases not matched to a gene: 6. The CDR3 here is CASSSGTEDYEQYF. The CDR3, as DNA: TGCGCCAGCAGCTCGGGGACAGAAGACTACGAGCAGTACTTC.

The chain carries TRBV7-9 and TRBJ2-3; 9 bases map to TRBD2. With V trimmed by 5 bases and J by 2 bases, 8 bases remained unmatched. Per the germline V gene, CDR1 is SEHNR and CDR2 is FQNEAQ (reference sequence). This CDR3 is built from 16 residues. This chain's CDR3 is CASSMWTSEVTDTQYF. In DNA form, the CDR3 reads TGTGCCAGCAGCATGTGGACTAGCGAGGTCACAGATACGCAGTATTTT.

The rearrangement uses TRBV10-3 and TRBJ2-7, with TRBD1 identical over 10 bases. This CDR3 spans 13 amino acids. The V gene's germline CDR1 is ENHRY and CDR2 SYGVKD. The J segment lost 3 bases and the V segment lost 6 bases, leaving 2 bases of the junction unmatched. This CDR3 reads CAISRDRGYEQYF. The CDR3 nucleotides read TGTGCCATCAGCCGGGACAGGGGCTACGAGCAGTACTTC.

The chain links TRBV2 to TRBJ1-5; possibly TRBD1 for D (6 bases). Germline values: CDR1 SNHLY, CDR2 FYNNEI. This CDR3 spans 14 amino acids. CDR3 nucleotide sequence: TGTGCGCAGGGGAACGCGCTAAGCAATCAGCCCCAGCATTTT. This encodes CAQGNALSNQPQHF.

In this sample, this clone turned up once. The chain links TRBV11-2 to TRBJ2-7, with D maybe TRBD2 (5 bases). The CDR3 contains 16 residues. From germline, CDR1 is SGHAT and CDR2 FQNNGV. V was pared by 0 bases and J by 3 bases, with 15 bases between. CDR3 protein: CASSLDQRELDYEQYF. The CDR3 bases are TGTGCCAGCAGCTTAGATCAACGGGAATTAGACTACGAGCAGTACTTC.

J is TRBJ2-7 and V is TRBV6-6; D gene unclear. CDR1 is MNHNY, CDR2 SVGAGI, per germline (reference sequence). The CDR3 length is 15 residues. V lost 8 bases and J lost 3, with 20 bases in between. The CDR3 DNA follows: TGTGCCAGCGTCCCGTCGCAAAGTTGGAACTACGAGCAGTACTTC. This sequence encodes CASVPSQSWNYEQYF.

On this clone itself: This CDR3 is also generated by other DNA sequences in the sample. The chain's CDR3 is CASSPRTSGYNEQFF. The CDR3 DNA reads as TGTGCCAGCAGCCCTCGGACTAGCGGCTACAATGAGCAGTTCTTC. The rearrangement links TRBV9 to TRBJ2-1, with TRBD2 matching over 10 bases. The CDR3 is 15 residues long. From germline, CDR1 is SGDLS and CDR2 YYNGEE. V lost 4 bases, J lost 3 bases, and 4 bases stayed unmatched.

The gene calls are TRBV16 and TRBJ2-1; D is perhaps TRBD1 or TRBD2 (5 bases each). Germline V gives CDR1 KGHSY, CDR2 FQNENV. The CDR3 length is 15 residues. Trimming pared 1 base from V and 10 bases from J, leaving 17 bases between. The CDR3 loop is CASSQFITTRDEQFF. The CDR3 region has the DNA TGTGCCAGCAGCCAATTCATAACGACCCGGGACGAGCAGTTCTTC.

The CDR3 sequence: CASSLLDKSSYEQYF. CDR3 sequence (DNA): TGTGCCAGCAGTTTACTGGACAAGAGCTCCTACGAGCAGTACTTC. This chain links TRBV28 with TRBJ2-7, with D possibly TRBD1 on 5 matching bases. The CDR3 covers 15 residues. V gave up 2 bases and J gave up 0 bases, with 11 bases separating them. CDR1 MDHEN and CDR2 SYDVKM come from the germline V gene.

The chain couples TRBV28 to TRBJ2-5; 13 bases fit TRBD2. Germline values: CDR1 MDHEN, CDR2 SYDVKM. This CDR3 comprises 16 residues. The junction had 8 bases not matched to a gene; V was cut back by 5 bases and J by 5 bases. CDR3 amino acids: CASSQLAGGPEETQYF. Written as DNA, the CDR3 is TGTGCCAGCAGTCAACTAGCGGGAGGGCCGGAGGAGACCCAGTACTTC.

The chain is built from TRBV27 and TRBJ2-1, with 12 bases that match TRBD2. V shed 5 bases and J 8 bases; nucleotides not matched to a gene: 7. CDR3 size: 15 residues. CDR1 and CDR2 from the germline V gene are MNHEY and SMNVEV (reference sequence). The CDR3 here is CASSPRTSGNDEQFF. CDR3 in DNA: TGTGCCAGCAGTCCTAGGACTAGCGGGAACGATGAGCAGTTCTTC.

V is TRBV4-1 and J is TRBJ1-4, with TRBD1 matching over 7 bases. Unmatched junction bases numbered 6, after V lost 6 bases and J lost 8 bases. Germline CDR1 MGHRA, CDR2 YSYEKL. The CDR3 consists of 13 residues. CDR3 sequence: CASSYRGGEKLFF. Here the CDR3 DNA reads TGCGCCAGCAGTTACAGGGGCGGCGAAAAACTGTTTTTT.

Turning to this clone: This specimen includes other DNA sequences encoding the same CDR3. The chain joins TRBV7-9 to TRBJ2-3; D is ambiguous. Between the trimmed V and J ends, which lost 1 base and 3 bases, there was a span of 2 bases. Germline CDR1 is SEHNR and CDR2 is FQNEAQ (reference sequence). CDR3 size: 12 residues. The CDR3 reads CASSLGTDTQYF. As DNA, the CDR3 is TGTGCCAGCAGCTTAGGGACAGATACGCAGTATTTT.

V is TRBV7-9 and J is TRBJ2-1; 9 nucleotides line up with TRBD1. Trimming took 5 bases from V and 9 from J; bases not matched to a gene: 14. CDR3 size: 16 residues. The germline CDR1 and CDR2 sequences are SEHNR and FQNEAQ (reference sequence). In DNA form, the CDR3 reads TGTGCCAGCAGCGCACATTCCGGGACAGGGCGGTTTGAGCAGTTCTTC. The encoded protein is CASSAHSGTGRFEQFF.

CDR3: CSVEGDASNEKLFF. Written as DNA, the CDR3 is TGCAGCGTTGAAGGGGACGCCTCTAATGAAAAACTGTTTTTT. The rearrangement uses TRBV29-1 and TRBJ1-4; D is perhaps TRBD1 (5 bases). Trimming removed 1 base at V and 3 bases at J, with 9 bases between. The germline V gene encodes CDR1 SQVTM and CDR2 ANQGSEA. This CDR3 region has 14 residues. The complete variable domain, with remaining parts taken from reference TRBV29-1 and TRBJ1-4, reads SAVISQKPSRDICQRGTSLTIQCQVDSQVTMMFWYRQQPGQSLTLIATANQGSEATYESGFVIDKFPISRPNLTFSTLTVSNMSPEDSSIYLCSVEGDASNEKLFFGSGTQLSVL.